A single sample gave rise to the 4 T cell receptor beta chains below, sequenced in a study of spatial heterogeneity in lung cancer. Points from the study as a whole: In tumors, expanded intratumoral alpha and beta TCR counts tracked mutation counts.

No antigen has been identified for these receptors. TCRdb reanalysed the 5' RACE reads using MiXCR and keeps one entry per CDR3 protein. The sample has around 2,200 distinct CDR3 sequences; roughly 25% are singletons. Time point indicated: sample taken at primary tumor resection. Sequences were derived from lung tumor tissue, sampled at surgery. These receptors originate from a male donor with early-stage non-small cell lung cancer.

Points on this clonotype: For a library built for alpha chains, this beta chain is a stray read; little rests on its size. CDR3 residues: CASSTPSLEKQYF. The CDR3 DNA sequence: TGTGCCAGCAGTACCCCCTCTCTCGAAAAGCAGTATTTT. The J gene is TRBJ2-3, the V gene TRBV28, with D unresolved. V was trimmed by 5 bases and J by 11 bases, leaving 17 bases between them. The germline gives CDR1 MDHEN, CDR2 SYDVKM. There are 13 residues in the CDR3. Together with reference TRBV28 and TRBJ2-3, the CDR3 gives the full variable domain: DVKVTQSSRYLVKRTGEKVFLECVQDMDHENMFWYRQDPGLGLRLIYFSYDVKMKEKGDIPEGYSVSREKKERFSLILESASTNQTSMYLCASSTPSLEKQYFGPGTRLTVL.

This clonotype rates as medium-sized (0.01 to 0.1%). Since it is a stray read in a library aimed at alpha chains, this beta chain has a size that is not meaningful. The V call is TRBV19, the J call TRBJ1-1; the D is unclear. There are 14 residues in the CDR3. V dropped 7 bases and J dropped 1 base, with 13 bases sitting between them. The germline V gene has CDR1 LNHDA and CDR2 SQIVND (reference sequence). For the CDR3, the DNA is TGTGCCAGTACCGACCTTGGGGAGAACACTGAAGCTTTCTTT. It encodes CASTDLGENTEAFF.

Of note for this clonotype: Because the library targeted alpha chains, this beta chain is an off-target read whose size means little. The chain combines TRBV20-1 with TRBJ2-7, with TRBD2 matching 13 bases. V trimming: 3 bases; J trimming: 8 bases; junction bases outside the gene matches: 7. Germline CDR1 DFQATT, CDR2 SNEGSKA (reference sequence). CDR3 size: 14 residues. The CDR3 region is CSASPGTSGEKQYF. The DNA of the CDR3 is TGCAGTGCTAGCCCCGGGACTAGCGGGGAGAAGCAGTACTTC.

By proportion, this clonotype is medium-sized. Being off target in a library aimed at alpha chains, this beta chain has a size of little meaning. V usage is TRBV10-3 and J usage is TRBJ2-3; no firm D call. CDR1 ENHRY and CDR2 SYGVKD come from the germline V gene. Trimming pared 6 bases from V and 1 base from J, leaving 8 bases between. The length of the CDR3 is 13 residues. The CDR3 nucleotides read TGTGCCATCAGACGGGCCGGCACAGATACGCAGTATTTT. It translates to CAIRRAGTDTQYF.